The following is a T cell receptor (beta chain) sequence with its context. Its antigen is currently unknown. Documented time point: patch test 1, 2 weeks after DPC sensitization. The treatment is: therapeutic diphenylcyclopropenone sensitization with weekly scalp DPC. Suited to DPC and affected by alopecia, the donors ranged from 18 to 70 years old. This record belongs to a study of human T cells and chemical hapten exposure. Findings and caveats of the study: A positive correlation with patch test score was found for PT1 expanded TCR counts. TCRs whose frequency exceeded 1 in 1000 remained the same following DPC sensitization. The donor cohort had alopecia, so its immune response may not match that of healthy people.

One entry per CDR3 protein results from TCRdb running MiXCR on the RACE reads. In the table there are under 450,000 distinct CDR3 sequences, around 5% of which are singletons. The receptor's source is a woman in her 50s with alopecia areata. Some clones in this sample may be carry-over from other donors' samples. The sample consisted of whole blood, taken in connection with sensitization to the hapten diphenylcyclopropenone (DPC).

CDR3 protein: CASSPWMTGGNTIYF. The CDR3 DNA reads TGTGCCAGCAGTCCCTGGATGACTGGAGGAAACACCATATATTTT. The chain couples TRBV28 to TRBJ1-3; D gene ambiguous. The CDR3 length is 15 residues. Germline values: CDR1 MDHEN, CDR2 SYDVKM. The V gene lost 5 bases and the J gene lost 4 bases, with 15 bases spanning the gap.